Below are 16 T cell receptor beta chains sequenced from a single sample in a study of T cells in localized non-small cell lung cancer. Produced via immunoSEQ multiplex PCR; TCRdb's table is partial and in-frame only. Of under 20,000 clones listed, about four fifths are singletons. The sample here was peripheral blood, taken before any cancer treatment. These receptors all stem from a female donor older than 55 with stage I lung adenocarcinoma.

The rearrangement uses TRBV7-3 and TRBJ2-4, with 7 bases matching TRBD1. Per germline, CDR1 SGHTA and CDR2 FQGTGA. The V and J ends lost 1 base and 6 bases, in that order; junction bases with no gene match: 6. The CDR3 totals 15 residues. Here the CDR3 reads CASSLKRGQPNIQYF. DNA for the CDR3: TGTGCCAGCAGCTTAAAAAGGGGACAGCCAAACATTCAGTACTTC.

The table lists this clone with a count of one. The DNA for the CDR3 is TGCGCCAGCAGCTTGGTACTAGCGGGGGACGGTGAGCAGTTCTTC. This codes for CASSLVLAGDGEQFF. V usage is TRBV5-1 and J usage is TRBJ2-1; 11 bases fit TRBD2. The CDR3 loop spans 15 amino acids. Unmatched junction bases numbered 5, after V lost 0 bases and J lost 9 bases. Germline values: CDR1 SGHRS, CDR2 YFSETQ.

The gene calls are TRBV7-2 and TRBJ1-2; D is perhaps TRBD1 (6 bases). Germline V gene lookup returns CDR1 SGHTA and CDR2 FQGNSA. The CDR3 sequence is 13 residues long. V dropped 1 base and J dropped 7 bases, with 10 bases sitting between them. The CDR3 DNA is TGTGCCAGCAGCTTAGACAGGGAGGCTGGCTACACCTTC. This gives the protein CASSLDREAGYTF.

The V call is TRBV5-1, the J call TRBJ1-1; TRBD1 is a possible D gene (6 bases). The CDR3 sequence is 14 residues long. Between the trimmed V and J ends, which lost 2 bases and 4 bases, there was a span of 12 bases. Germline CDR1 and CDR2: SGHRS and YFSETQ. In DNA, the CDR3 is TGCGCCAGCAGCTTTGGGGGCCCTGGCACTGAAGCTTTCTTT. Its protein product is CASSFGGPGTEAFF.

This clone was picked up one time. The rearrangement uses TRBV11-2 and TRBJ2-3; TRBD2 agrees at 12 bases. This CDR3 has 14 amino acids. V lost 5 bases to trimming and J lost 10 bases; unmatched junction nucleotides: 7. Germline V CDR1 and CDR2: SGHAT, FQNNGV. CDR3 protein: CASSPSTSGGAQYF. The CDR3 DNA follows: TGTGCCAGCAGCCCGTCGACTAGCGGGGGTGCGCAGTATTTT.

This chain connects TRBV9 to TRBJ2-6; perhaps D is TRBD1 or TRBD2 (5 bases each). This CDR3 has 17 residues. Per germline, CDR1 SGDLS and CDR2 YYNGEE. Trimming stripped 0 bases from V and 0 bases from J, with 10 bases between. The CDR3 DNA is TGTGCCAGCAGCGTAGCTGGGACCAGCTCTGGGGCCAACGTCCTGACTTTC. Amino acids: CASSVAGTSSGANVLTF.

The chain employs TRBV7-2 and TRBJ1-1; D gene ambiguous. Between the trimmed V and J ends, which lost 4 bases and 3 bases, there was a span of 12 bases. The CDR3 sequence is 14 residues long. Germline values: CDR1 SGHTA, CDR2 FQGNSA. For the CDR3, the DNA is TGTGCCAGCAGCTCTTCGGTCTCAGACACTGAAGCTTTCTTT. Translating it yields CASSSSVSDTEAFF. Complete variable domain (other parts from reference TRBV7-2 and TRBJ1-1): GAGVSQSPSNKVTEKGKDVELRCDPISGHTALYWYRQSLGQGLEFLIYFQGNSAPDKSGLPSDRFSAERTGGSVSTLTIQRTQQEDSAVYLCASSSSVSDTEAFFGQGTRLTVV.

The genes are TRBV5-1 and TRBJ2-1; maybe TRBD2 (6 bases). The V gene lost 2 bases and the J gene lost 6 bases, with 12 bases spanning the gap. The CDR3 is 14 amino acids. Germline CDR1 reads SGHRS; CDR2 reads YFSETQ. DNA for the CDR3: TGCGCCAGCAGCTTCGGGGGTGCTGGCAATGAGCAGTTCTTC. Its translation: CASSFGGAGNEQFF.

The DNA for the CDR3 is TGTGCCAGCAGCTGGCCCTTGGGGGGGGACAATGAGCAGTTCTTC. Its translation is CASSWPLGGDNEQFF. The chain is built from TRBV7-8 and TRBJ2-1, with 7 bases fitting TRBD2. With V trimmed by 4 bases and J by 5 bases, 8 bases remained unmatched. The CDR3 loop spans 15 amino acids. Germline V CDR1 and CDR2: SGHVS, FQNEAQ.

The chain is built from TRBV5-5 and TRBJ1-5; 8 nucleotides match TRBD1. Germline V gene sequence: CDR1 SGHKS, CDR2 YYEKEE (reference sequence). Unmatched junction bases numbered 6, after V lost 3 bases and J lost 7 bases. The CDR3 is 14 amino acids. This chain's CDR3 is CASSSTDRAQPQHF. CDR3 nucleotide sequence: TGTGCCAGCAGCTCAACGGACAGGGCCCAGCCCCAGCATTTT.

This clone was seen a handful of times. The chain carries TRBV4-1 and TRBJ2-7; no reliable D call. Germline V gives CDR1 MGHRA, CDR2 YSYEKL. The CDR3 runs 16 residues. V lost 0 bases and J 0 bases, leaving 12 bases between the germline ends. CDR3 loop: CASSQDGGLGSYEQYF. CDR3 DNA sequence: TGCGCCAGCAGCCAAGATGGCGGCTTAGGCTCCTACGAGCAGTACTTC.

This chain joins TRBV19 and TRBJ1-4, with D hard to call. This CDR3 comprises 16 residues. V was cut by 5 bases and J by 0 bases, with 13 bases left in between. CDR1 and CDR2 from the germline V gene are LNHDA and SQIVND (reference sequence). The CDR3 spells CASSYRLYATNEKLFF. CDR3 nucleotides: TGTGCCAGTAGTTATCGACTCTATGCAACTAATGAAAAACTGTTTTTT.

The chain is built from TRBV6-5 and TRBJ1-6, with D tentatively TRBD1 (6 bases). The germline gives CDR1 MNHEY, CDR2 SVGAGI. V was trimmed by 6 bases and J by 10 bases, leaving 13 bases between them. This CDR3 spans 13 amino acids. The CDR3 DNA sequence: TGTGCCAGCAGGAGGGGGGGCGGCTCACCCCTCCACTTT. It encodes CASRRGGGSPLHF.

The chain recombines TRBV7-3 with TRBJ2-3, with D perhaps assigned TRBD1 or TRBD2 (5 bases each). Germline assignment: CDR1 SGHTA and CDR2 FQGTGA. This CDR3 has 15 residues. V shed 1 base and J shed 4 bases, with 12 bases lying between them. The DNA of the CDR3 is TGTGCCAGCAGCTTAAGATTGTTGGGGGCAGATACGCAGTATTTT. Translating it yields CASSLRLLGADTQYF.

The V call is TRBV28, the J call TRBJ2-3; D is perhaps TRBD1 (6 bases). This CDR3 spans 14 amino acids. With 4 bases removed from V and 5 bases from J, the gap between germline ends came to 13 bases. Per germline, CDR1 MDHEN and CDR2 SYDVKM. This CDR3 is CASSSETGEDTQYF. The CDR3 coding sequence is TGTGCCAGCAGTTCTGAGACAGGCGAAGATACGCAGTATTTT.

The chain links TRBV10-3 to TRBJ1-5; 9 nucleotides match TRBD1. The CDR3 contains 13 residues. Germline V gene lookup returns CDR1 ENHRY and CDR2 SYGVKD. With 11 bases clipped from V and 6 bases from J, the junction kept 8 bases outside the gene matches. The CDR3 DNA reads TGTGCCGCGAATGGACAGGGGAGTCAGCCCCAGCATTTT. This codes for CAANGQGSQPQHF.